This T cell receptor (beta chain) derives from a study of patients and donors after allogeneic stem cell transplantation. The V gene lost 0 bases and the J gene lost 6 bases, with 15 bases spanning the gap. Germline assignment: CDR1 SGHRS and CDR2 YFSETQ. The CDR3 has 15 residues. TCRdb recomputed calls from the RT-PCR reads with MiXCR, one row per CDR3 protein. The table records 900,000 to 1,000,000 distinct CDR3 sequences, about a sixth of them present only once. Sequences were obtained from blood, either unsorted or a sorted T cell fraction (not recorded which). V usage is TRBV5-1 and J usage is TRBJ2-5; D possibly corresponds to TRBD1 (7 bases). This receptor was taken from a human donor who was either an allogeneic HSCT recipient or a stem cell or donor lymphocyte infusion donor (not recorded which). It is not recorded whose cells these are; they may come from a transplant donor. This CDR3 is CASSLEGRGAKTQYF. The CDR3 nucleotides read TGCGCCAGCAGCTTGGAGGGCAGGGGGGCAAAGACCCAGTACTTC.